This T cell receptor beta chain stems from a study of PD-1 blockade in classical Hodgkin lymphoma. Germline assignment: CDR1 KGHSH and CDR2 LQKENI. This CDR3 is 15 amino acids long. The V end was cut by 6 bases, the J end by 2 bases, with 15 bases between. Notes on this clone: Its antigen is undetermined.

Clones were sequenced by immunoSEQ multiplex PCR, and TCRdb holds only the in-frame ones, with some missing. The data show 25,000 to 35,000 clones, 75% to 90% seen once. General study results and limits: While CD8+ TCR diversity did not rise significantly by C4D1, CD4+ TCR diversity did. Nivolumab initiated under 1 year post-ASCT led to patient exclusion. Still unresolved is the cause of the repertoire differences, which may be disease activity or prior therapy.

Described time point: cycle 4 day 1 (C4D1), after 6 weeks of nivolumab. In every patient, relapse followed autologous stem cell transplantation, while exposure to brentuximab vedotin differed. Purified CD4+ T cells were obtained from thawed PBMCs through magnetic negative selection. Best responses fell into complete response, partial response or progressive disease. The receptor was derived from a human donor with classical Hodgkin lymphoma. Sequenced material: CD4+ T cells from blood, taken before the fourth cycle of nivolumab. The chain recombines TRBV18 with TRBJ2-3, with D possibly TRBD2 on 6 matching bases. In DNA, the CDR3 is TGTGCCAGCTCCCCCAGGAGGGCCCCCACAGATACGCAGTATTTT. Protein sequence: CASSPRRAPTDTQYF.